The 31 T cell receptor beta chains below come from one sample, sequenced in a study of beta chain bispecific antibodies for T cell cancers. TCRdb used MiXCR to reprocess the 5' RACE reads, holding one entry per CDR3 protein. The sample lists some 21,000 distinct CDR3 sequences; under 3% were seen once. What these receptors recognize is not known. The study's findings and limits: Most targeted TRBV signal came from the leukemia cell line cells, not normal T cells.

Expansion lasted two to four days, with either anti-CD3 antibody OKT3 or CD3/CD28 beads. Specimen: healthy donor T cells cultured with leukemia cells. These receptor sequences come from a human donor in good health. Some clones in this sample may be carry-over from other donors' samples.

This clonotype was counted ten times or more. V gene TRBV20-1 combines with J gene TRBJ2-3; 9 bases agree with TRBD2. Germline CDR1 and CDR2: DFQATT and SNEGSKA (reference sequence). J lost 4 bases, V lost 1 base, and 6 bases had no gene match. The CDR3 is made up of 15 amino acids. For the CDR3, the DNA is TGCAGTGCTAGAGTTGCGGGGGGGCCGTCAGATACGCAGTATTTT. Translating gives CSARVAGGPSDTQYF.

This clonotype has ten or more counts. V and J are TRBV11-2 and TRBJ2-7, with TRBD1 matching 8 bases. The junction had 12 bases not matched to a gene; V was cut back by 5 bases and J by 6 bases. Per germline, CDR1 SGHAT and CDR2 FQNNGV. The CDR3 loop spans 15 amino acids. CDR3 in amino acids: CASSPQRDRSVEQYF. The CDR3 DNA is TGTGCCAGCAGCCCCCAACGGGACAGGTCAGTCGAGCAGTACTTC.

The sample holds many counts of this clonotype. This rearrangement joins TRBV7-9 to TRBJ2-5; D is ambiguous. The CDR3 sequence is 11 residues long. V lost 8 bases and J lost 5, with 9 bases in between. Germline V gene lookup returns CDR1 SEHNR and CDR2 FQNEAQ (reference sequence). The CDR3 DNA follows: TGTGCCAGCCTTTACGGGGAGACCCAGTACTTC. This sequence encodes CASLYGETQYF.

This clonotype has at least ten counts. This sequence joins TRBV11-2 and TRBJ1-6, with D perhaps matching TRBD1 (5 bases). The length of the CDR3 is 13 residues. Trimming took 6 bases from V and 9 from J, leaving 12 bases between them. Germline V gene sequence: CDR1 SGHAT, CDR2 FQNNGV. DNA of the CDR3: TGTGCCAGCAGGTCGGGGGGGGTTTCACCCCTCCACTTT. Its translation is CASRSGGVSPLHF.

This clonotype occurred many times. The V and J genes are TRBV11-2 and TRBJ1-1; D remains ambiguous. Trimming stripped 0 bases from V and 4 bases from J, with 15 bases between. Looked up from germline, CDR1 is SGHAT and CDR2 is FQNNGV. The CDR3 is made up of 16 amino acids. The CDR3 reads CASSLDLGLAGTEAFF. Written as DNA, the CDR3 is TGTGCCAGCAGCTTAGATCTTGGGTTGGCGGGCACTGAAGCTTTCTTT.

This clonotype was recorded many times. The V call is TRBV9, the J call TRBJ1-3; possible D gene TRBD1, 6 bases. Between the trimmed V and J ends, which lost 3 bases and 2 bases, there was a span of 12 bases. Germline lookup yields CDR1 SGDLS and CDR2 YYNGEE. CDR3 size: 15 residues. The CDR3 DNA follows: TGTGCCAGCAGCGGGGGACATCCGGCTGGAAACACCATATATTTT. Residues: CASSGGHPAGNTIYF. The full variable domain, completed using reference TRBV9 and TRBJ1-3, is DSGVTQTPKHLITATGQRVTLRCSPRSGDLSVYWYQQSLDQGLQFLIQYYNGEERAKGNILERFSAQQFPDLHSELNLSSLELGDSALYFCASSGGHPAGNTIYFGEGSWLTVV.

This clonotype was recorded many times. The DNA of the CDR3 is TGCGCCAGCAGCTTGATGGGTGAAGAGACCCAGTACTTC. This gives the protein CASSLMGEETQYF. The chain has TRBV5-1 and TRBJ2-5; D is uncertain. Germline assignment: CDR1 SGHRS and CDR2 YFSETQ. The CDR3 sequence is 13 residues long. The V end was cut by 1 base, the J end by 3 bases, with 7 bases between.

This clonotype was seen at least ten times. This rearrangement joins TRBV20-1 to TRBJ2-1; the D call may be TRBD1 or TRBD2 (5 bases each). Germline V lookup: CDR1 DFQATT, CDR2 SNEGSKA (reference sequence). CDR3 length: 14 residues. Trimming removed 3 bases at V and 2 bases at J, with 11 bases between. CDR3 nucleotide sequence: TGCAGTGCTAGTCAGGGAGAGCCCTACAATGAGCAGTTCTTC. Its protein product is CSASQGEPYNEQFF.

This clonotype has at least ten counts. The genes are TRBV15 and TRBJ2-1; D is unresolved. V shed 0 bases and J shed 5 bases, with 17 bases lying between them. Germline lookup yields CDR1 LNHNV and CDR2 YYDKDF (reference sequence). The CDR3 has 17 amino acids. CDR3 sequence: CATSRENFGFLNNEQFF. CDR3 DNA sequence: TGTGCCACCAGCAGAGAGAATTTTGGGTTTTTGAACAATGAGCAGTTCTTC.

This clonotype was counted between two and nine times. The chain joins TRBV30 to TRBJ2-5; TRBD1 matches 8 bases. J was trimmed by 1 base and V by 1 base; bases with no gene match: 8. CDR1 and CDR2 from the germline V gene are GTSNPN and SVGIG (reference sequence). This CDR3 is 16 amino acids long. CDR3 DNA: TGTGCCTGGAGTGCAGGACAGGGAGACCTCCAAGAGACCCAGTACTTC. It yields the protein CAWSAGQGDLQETQYF.

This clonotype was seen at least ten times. Written as DNA, the CDR3 is TGCGCCAGCAGCTTTCAAGAGACCCAGTACTTC. This codes for CASSFQETQYF. V usage is TRBV5-1 and J usage is TRBJ2-5; D gene uncertain. The germline gives CDR1 SGHRS, CDR2 YFSETQ. V was trimmed by 2 bases and J by 2 bases, leaving 1 base between them. CDR3 length: 11 amino acids.

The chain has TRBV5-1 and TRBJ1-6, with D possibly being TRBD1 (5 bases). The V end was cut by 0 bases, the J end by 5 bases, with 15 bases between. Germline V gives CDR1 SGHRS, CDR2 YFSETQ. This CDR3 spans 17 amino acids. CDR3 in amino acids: CASSLELRGGDNSPLHF. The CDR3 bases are TGCGCCAGCAGCTTGGAGTTGAGGGGTGGCGATAATTCACCCCTCCACTTT.

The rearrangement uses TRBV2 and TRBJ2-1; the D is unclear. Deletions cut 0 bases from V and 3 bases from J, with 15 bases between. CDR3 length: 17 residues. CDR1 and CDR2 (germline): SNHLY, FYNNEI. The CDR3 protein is CASSEAGSLSFYNEQFF. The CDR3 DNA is TGTGCCAGCAGTGAAGCTGGAAGCCTTTCCTTCTACAATGAGCAGTTCTTC.

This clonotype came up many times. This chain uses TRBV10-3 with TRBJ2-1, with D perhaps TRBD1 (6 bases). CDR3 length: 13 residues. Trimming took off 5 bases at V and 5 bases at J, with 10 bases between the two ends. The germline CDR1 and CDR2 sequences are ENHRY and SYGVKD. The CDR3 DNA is TGTGCCATCAGTCCGGACAGTAACAATGAGCAGTTCTTC. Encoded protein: CAISPDSNNEQFF.

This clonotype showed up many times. This CDR3 is CASSSRLAGGDGELFF. In DNA form, the CDR3 reads TGTGCCAGCAGCTCCCGACTAGCGGGGGGCGACGGGGAGCTGTTTTTT. The gene calls are TRBV11-2 and TRBJ2-2; TRBD2 agrees at 13 bases. The germline gives CDR1 SGHAT, CDR2 FQNNGV. V gave up 4 bases and J gave up 7 bases; unmatched junction bases: 6. The CDR3 extends over 16 amino acids. Drawing the rest from reference TRBV11-2 and TRBJ2-2, the complete variable domain is EAGVAQSPRYKIIEKRQSVAFWCNPISGHATLYWYQQILGQGPKLLIQFQNNGVVDDSQLPKDRFSAERLKGVDSTLKIQPAKLEDSAVYLCASSSRLAGGDGELFFGEGSRLTVL.

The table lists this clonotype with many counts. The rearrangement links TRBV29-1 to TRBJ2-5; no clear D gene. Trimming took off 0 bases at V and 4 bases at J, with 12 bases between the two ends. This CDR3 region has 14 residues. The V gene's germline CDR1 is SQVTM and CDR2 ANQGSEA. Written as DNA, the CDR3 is TGCAGCGTTGAAGAATTCTGGTGGGGAGAGACCCAGTACTTC. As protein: CSVEEFWWGETQYF.

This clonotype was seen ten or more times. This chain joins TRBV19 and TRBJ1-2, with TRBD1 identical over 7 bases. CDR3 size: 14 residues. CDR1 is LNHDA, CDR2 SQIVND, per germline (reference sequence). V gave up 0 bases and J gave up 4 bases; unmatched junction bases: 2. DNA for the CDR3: TGTGCCAGTAGTATAGAAGGGGGCAGCTATGGCTACACCTTC. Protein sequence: CASSIEGGSYGYTF.

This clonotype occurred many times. CDR3 region: CASSSPTGTGISNEQFF. CDR3 nucleotide sequence: TGTGCCAGCAGTTCTCCGACCGGGACAGGTATTTCCAATGAGCAGTTCTTC. The chain employs TRBV28 and TRBJ2-1; 8 bases fit TRBD1. The length of the CDR3 is 17 residues. CDR1 and CDR2 from the germline V gene are MDHEN and SYDVKM. J lost 6 bases, V lost 4 bases, and 14 bases had no gene match.

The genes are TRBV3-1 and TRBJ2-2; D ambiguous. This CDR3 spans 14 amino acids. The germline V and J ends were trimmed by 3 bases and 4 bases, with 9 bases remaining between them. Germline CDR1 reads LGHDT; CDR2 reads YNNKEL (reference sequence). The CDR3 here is CASSHRLGTGELFF. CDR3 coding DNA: TGTGCCAGCAGCCATCGACTCGGCACCGGGGAGCTGTTTTTT.

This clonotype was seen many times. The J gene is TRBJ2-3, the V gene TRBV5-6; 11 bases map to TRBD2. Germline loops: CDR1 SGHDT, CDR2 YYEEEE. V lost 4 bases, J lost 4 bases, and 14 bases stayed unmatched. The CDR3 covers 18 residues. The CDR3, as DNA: TGTGCCAGCAGCGCAATGGCGGTAGCGGGGGGGCGCTCAGATACGCAGTATTTT. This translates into CASSAMAVAGGRSDTQYF.

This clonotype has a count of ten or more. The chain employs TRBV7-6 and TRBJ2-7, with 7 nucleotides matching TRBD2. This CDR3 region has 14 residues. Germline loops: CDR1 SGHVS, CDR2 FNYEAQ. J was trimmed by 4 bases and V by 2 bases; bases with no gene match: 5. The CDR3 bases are TGTGCCAGCAGCTTAAGCGGGGAACAGTACGAGCAGTACTTC. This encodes CASSLSGEQYEQYF.

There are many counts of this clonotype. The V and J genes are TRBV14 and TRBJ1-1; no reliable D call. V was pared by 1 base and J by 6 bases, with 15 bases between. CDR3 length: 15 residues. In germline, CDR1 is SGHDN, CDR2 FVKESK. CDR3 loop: CASSQVRASRAEAFF. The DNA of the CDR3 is TGTGCCAGCAGCCAAGTGAGGGCAAGTAGAGCTGAAGCTTTCTTT.

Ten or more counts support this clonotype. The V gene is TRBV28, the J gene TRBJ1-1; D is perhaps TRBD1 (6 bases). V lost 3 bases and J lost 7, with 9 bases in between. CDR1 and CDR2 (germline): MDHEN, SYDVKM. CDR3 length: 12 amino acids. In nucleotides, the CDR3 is TGTGCCAGCAGTTTGAGGGGGGTTGAAGCTTTCTTT. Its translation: CASSLRGVEAFF. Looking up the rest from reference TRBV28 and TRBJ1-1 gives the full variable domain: DVKVTQSSRYLVKRTGEKVFLECVQDMDHENMFWYRQDPGLGLRLIYFSYDVKMKEKGDIPEGYSVSREKKERFSLILESASTNQTSMYLCASSLRGVEAFFGQGTRLTVV.

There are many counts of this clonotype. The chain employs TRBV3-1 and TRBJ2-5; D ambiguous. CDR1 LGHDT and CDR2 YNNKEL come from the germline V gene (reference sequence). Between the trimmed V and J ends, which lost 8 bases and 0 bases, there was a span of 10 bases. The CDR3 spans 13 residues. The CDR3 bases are TGTGCCAGCTGCGAGGCAAACCAAGAGACCCAGTACTTC. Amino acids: CASCEANQETQYF.

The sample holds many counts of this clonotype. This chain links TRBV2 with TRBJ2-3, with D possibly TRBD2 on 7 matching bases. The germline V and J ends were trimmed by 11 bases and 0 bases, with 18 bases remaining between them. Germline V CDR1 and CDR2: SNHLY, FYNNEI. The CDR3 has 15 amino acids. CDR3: CARNAGAPSTDTQYF. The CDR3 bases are TGTGCCCGGAACGCGGGGGCCCCGAGCACAGATACGCAGTATTTT.

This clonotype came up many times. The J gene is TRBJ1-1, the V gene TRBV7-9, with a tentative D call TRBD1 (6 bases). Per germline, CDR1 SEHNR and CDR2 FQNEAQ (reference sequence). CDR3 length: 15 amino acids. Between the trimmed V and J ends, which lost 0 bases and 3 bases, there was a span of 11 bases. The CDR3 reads CASSLAQGSDTEAFF. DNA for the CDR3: TGTGCCAGCAGCTTAGCACAGGGTTCGGACACTGAAGCTTTCTTT.

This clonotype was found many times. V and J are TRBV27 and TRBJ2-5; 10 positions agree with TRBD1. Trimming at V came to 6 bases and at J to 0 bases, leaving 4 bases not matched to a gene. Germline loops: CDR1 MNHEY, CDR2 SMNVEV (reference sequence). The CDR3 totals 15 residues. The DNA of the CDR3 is TGTGCCAGCAGCTCGGGACAGGGGTACCAAGAGACCCAGTACTTC. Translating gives CASSSGQGYQETQYF.

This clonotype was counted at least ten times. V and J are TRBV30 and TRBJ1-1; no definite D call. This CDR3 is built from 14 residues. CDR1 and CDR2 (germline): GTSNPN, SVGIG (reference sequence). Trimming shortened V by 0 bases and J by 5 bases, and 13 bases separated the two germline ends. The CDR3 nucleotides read TGTGCCTGGAGTGTACGTTTCCAGAGGACTGAAGCTTTCTTT. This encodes CAWSVRFQRTEAFF.

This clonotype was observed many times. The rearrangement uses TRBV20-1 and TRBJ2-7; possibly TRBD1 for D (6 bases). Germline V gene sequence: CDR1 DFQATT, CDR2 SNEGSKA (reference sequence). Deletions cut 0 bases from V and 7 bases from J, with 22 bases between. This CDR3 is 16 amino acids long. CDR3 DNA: TGCAGTGCTAGAGATGACAGGCACCTCCTGGGGTGGGAGCAGTACTTC. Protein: CSARDDRHLLGWEQYF.

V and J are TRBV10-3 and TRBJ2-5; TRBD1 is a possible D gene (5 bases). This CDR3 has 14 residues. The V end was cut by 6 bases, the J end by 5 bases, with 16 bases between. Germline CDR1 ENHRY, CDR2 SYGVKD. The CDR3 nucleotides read TGTGCCATCAGCGGAGACGACAGACGTGAGACCCAGTACTTC. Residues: CAISGDDRRETQYF.

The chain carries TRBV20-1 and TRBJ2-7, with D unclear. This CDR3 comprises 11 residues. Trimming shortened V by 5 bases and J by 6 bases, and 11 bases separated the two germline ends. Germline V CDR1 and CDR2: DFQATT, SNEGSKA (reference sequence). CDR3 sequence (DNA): TGCAGTGCTTCGATTGCTTTCGAGCAGTACTTC. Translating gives CSASIAFEQYF.